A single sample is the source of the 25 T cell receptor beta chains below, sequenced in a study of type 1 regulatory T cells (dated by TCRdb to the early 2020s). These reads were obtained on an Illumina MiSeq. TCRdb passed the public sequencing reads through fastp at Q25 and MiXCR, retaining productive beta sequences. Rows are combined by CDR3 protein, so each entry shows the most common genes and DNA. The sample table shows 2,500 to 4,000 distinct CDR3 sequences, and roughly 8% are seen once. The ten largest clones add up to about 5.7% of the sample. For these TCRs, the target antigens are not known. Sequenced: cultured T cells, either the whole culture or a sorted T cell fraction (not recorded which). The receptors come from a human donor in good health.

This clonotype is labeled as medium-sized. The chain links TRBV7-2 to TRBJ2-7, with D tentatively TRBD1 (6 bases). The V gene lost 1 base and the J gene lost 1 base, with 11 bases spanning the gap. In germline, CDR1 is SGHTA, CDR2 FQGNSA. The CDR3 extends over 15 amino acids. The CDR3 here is CASSLDPGHSYEQYF. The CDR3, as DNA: TGTGCCAGCAGCTTAGATCCGGGACATTCCTACGAGCAGTACTTC.

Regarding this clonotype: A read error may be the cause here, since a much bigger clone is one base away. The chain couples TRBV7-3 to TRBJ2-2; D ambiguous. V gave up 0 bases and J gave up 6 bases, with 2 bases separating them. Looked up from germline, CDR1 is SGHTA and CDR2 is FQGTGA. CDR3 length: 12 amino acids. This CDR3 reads CASSLTPGELFF. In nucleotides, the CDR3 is TGTGCCAGCAGCTTAACCCCCGGGGAGCTGTTTTTT.

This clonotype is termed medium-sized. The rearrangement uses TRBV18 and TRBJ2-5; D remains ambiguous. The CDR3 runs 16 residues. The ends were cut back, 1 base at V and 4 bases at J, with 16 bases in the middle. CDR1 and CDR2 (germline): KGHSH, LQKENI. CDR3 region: CASSPLVLQHGETQYF. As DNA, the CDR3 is TGTGCCAGCTCACCACTCGTGCTGCAACATGGAGAGACCCAGTACTTC.

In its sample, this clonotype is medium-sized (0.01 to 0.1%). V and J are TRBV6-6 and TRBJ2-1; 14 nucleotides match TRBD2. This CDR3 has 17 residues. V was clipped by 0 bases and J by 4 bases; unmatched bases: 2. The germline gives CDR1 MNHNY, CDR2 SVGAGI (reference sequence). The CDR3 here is CASSYSGLAGAYNEQFF. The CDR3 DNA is TGTGCCAGCAGTTACTCGGGACTAGCGGGAGCTTACAATGAGCAGTTCTTC.

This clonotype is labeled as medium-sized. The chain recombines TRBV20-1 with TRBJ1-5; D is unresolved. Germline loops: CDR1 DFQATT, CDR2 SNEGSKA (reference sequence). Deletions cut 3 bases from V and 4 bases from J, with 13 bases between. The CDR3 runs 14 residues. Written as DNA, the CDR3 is TGCAGTGCTAGTCAGCGACGGGCTAATCAGCCCCAGCATTTT. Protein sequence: CSASQRRANQPQHF.

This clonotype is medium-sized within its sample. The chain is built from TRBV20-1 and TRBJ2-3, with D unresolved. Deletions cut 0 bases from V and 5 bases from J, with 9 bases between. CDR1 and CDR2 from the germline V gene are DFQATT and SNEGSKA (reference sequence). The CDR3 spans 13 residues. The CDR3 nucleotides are TGCAGTGCTAGAGATCGCCTGGTAGATACGCAGTATTTT. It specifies CSARDRLVDTQYF.

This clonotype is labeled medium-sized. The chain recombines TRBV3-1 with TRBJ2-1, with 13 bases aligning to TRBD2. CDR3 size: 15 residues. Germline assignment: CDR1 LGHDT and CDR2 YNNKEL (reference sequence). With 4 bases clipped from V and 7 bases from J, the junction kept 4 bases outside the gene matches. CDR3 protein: CASSLGTSGINEQFF. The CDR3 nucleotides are TGTGCCAGCAGCCTAGGGACTAGCGGGATAAATGAGCAGTTCTTC.

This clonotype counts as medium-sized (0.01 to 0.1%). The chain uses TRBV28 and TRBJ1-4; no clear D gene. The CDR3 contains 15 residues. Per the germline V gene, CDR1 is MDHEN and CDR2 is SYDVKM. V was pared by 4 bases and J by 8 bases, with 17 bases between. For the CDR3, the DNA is TGTGCCAGCAGTTCCCGCAGGCAGCTCCTGGAAAAACTGTTTTTT. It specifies CASSSRRQLLEKLFF.

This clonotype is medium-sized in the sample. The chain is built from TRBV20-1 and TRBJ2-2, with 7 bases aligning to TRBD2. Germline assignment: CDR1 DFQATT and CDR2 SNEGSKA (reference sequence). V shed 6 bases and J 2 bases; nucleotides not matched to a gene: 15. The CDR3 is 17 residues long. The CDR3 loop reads CSARGRRDYSNTGELFF. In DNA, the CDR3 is TGCAGTGCGAGGGGACGGCGGGACTACTCAAACACCGGGGAGCTGTTTTTT.

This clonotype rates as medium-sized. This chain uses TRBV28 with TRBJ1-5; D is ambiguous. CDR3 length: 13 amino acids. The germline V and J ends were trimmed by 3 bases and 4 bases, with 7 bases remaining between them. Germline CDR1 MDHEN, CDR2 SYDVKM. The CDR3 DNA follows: TGTGCCAGCAGTTTCTCAGGAAATCAGCCCCAGCATTTT. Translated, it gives CASSFSGNQPQHF.

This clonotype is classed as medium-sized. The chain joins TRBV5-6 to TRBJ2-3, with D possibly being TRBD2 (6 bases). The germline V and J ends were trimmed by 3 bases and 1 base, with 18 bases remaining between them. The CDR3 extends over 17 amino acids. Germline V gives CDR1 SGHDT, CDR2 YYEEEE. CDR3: CASSSRETGLRTDTQYF. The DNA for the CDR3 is TGTGCCAGCAGCTCCCGGGAGACGGGACTTCGCACAGATACGCAGTATTTT.

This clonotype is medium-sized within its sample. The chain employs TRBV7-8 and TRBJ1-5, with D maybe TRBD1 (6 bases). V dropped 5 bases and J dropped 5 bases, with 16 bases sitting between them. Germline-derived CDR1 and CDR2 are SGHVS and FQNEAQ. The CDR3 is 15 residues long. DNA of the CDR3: TGTGCCAGCAGCGCCCACAGGGTTACCGATCAGCCCCAGCATTTT. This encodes CASSAHRVTDQPQHF.

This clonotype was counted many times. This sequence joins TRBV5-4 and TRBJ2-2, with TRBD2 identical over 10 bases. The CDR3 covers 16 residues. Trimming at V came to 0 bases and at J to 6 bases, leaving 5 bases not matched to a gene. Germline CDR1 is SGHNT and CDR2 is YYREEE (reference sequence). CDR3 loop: CASSLVLAGVPGELFF. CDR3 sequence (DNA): TGTGCCAGCAGCTTGGTTCTAGCGGGAGTCCCCGGGGAGCTGTTTTTT.

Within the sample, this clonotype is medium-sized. In DNA form, the CDR3 reads TGTGCCAGCAGTTCCTCCGGCCAGGGGAGATTTCGAGGCTACACCTTC. Amino acid sequence: CASSSSGQGRFRGYTF. This chain connects TRBV12-3 or TRBV12-4 to TRBJ1-2, with a tentative D call TRBD1 (6 bases). The CDR3 covers 16 residues. V was clipped by 4 bases and J by 8 bases, with 23 bases between them.

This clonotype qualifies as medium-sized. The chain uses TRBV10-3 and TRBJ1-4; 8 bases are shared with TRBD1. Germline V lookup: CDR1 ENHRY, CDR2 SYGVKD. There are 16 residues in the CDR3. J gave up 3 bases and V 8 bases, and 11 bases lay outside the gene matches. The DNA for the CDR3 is TGTGCCATCCATTCGACAGGGGATTGGTCTAATGAAAAACTGTTTTTT. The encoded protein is CAIHSTGDWSNEKLFF.

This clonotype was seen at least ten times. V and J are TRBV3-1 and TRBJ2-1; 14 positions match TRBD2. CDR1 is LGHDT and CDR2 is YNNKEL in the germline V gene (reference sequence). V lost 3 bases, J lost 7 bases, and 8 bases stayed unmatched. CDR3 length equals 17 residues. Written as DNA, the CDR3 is TGTGCCAGCAGCCAGTGGGGGACTAGCGGGAGTCGGAATGAGCAGTTCTTC. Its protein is CASSQWGTSGSRNEQFF.

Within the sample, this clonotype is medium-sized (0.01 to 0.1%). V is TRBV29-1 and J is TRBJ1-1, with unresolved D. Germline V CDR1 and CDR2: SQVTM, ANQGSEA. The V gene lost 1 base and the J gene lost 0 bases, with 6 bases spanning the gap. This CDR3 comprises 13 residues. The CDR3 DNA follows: TGCAGCGTTGAAGTGCAGCTGAACACTGAAGCTTTCTTT. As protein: CSVEVQLNTEAFF.

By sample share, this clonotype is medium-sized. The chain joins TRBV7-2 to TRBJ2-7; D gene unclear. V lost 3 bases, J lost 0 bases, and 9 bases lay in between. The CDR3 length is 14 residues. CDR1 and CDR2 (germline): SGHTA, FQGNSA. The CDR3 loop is CASSFRTHSYEQYF. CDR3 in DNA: TGTGCCAGCAGCTTCCGGACGCACTCCTACGAGCAGTACTTC. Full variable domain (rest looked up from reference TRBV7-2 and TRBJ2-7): GAGVSQSPSNKVTEKGKDVELRCDPISGHTALYWYRQSLGQGLEFLIYFQGNSAPDKSGLPSDRFSAERTGGSVSTLTIQRTQQEDSAVYLCASSFRTHSYEQYFGPGTRLTVT.

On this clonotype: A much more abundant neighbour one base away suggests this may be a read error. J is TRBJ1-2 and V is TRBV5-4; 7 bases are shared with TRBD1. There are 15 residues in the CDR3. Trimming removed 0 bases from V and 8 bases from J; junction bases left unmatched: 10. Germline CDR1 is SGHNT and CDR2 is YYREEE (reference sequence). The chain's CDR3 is CASSLEPAQGIGYTF. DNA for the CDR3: TGTGCCAGCAGCTTGGAACCGGCACAGGGGATCGGCTACACCTTC.

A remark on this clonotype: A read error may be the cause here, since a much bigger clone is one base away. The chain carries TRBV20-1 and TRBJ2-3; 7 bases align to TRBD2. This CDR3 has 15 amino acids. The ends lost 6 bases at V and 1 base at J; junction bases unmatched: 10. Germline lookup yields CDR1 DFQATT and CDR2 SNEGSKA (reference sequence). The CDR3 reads CSAVNRGGGTDTQYF. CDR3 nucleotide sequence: TGCAGTGCGGTGAACCGCGGGGGAGGCACAGATACGCAGTATTTT.

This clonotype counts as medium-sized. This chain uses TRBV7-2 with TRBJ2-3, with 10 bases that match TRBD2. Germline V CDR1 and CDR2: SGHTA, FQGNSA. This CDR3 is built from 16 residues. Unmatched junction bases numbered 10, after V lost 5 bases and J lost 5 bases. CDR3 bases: TGTGCCAGCAGCCTCTGGACTAGCGGTTTGGGAGATACGCAGTATTTT. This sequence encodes CASSLWTSGLGDTQYF.

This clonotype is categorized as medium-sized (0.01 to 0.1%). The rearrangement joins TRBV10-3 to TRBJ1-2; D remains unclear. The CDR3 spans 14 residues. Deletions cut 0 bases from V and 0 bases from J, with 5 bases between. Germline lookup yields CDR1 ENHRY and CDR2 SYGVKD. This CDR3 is CAISESGANYGYTF. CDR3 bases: TGTGCCATCAGTGAGTCGGGAGCTAACTATGGCTACACCTTC.

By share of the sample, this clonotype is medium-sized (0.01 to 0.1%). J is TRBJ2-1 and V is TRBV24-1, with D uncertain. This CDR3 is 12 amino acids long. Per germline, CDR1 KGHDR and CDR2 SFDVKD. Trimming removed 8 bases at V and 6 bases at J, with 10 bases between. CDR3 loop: CATIRATNEQFF. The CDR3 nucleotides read TGTGCCACCATCCGAGCAACCAATGAGCAGTTCTTC.

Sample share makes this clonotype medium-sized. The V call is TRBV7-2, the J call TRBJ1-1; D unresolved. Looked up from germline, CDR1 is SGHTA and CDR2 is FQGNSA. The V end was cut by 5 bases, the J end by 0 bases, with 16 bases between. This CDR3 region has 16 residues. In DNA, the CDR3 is TGTGCCAGCAGCCTCCACGCAAGGAGCATGAACACTGAAGCTTTCTTT. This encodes CASSLHARSMNTEAFF.

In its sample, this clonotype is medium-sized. This CDR3 reads CASSLEEQPQHF. In DNA form, the CDR3 reads TGTGCCAGCAGCCTAGAGGAGCAGCCCCAGCATTTT. The chain combines TRBV14 with TRBJ1-5; D call uncertain. This CDR3 has 12 amino acids. Germline-derived CDR1 and CDR2 are SGHDN and FVKESK. V was clipped by 4 bases and J by 7 bases, with 8 bases between them.